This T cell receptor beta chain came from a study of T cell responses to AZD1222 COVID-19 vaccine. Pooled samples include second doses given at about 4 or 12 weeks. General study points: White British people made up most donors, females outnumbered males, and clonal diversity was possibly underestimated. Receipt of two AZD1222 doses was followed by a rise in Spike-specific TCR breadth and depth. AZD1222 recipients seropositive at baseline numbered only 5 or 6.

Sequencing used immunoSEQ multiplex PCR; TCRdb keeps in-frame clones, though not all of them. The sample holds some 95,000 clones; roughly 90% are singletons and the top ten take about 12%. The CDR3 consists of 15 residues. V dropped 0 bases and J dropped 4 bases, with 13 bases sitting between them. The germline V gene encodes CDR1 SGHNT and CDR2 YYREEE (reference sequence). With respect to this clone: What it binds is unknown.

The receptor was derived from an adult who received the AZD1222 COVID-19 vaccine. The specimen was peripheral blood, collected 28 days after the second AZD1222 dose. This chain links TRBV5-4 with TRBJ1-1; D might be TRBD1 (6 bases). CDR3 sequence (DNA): TGTGCCAGCAGCTTGGGCATGGACAGTCCCACTGAAGCTTTCTTT. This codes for CASSLGMDSPTEAFF.